The 15 T cell receptor beta chains presented below share a single source sample, sequenced in a study of cytomegalovirus exposure and HLA in healthy donors. The assay was immunoSEQ multiplex PCR, and TCRdb's table has in-frame clones only and misses some. The table shows around 140,000 clones, with 80% to 90% occurring only once. The sequenced sample consisted of PBMCs. These receptors originate from a woman between 18 and 30 years old in good health and CMV-seronegative.

In its sample, this clone was seen a few times. The genes are TRBV2 and TRBJ2-7; a possible D gene is TRBD1 (6 bases). The CDR3 is made up of 13 amino acids. From germline, CDR1 is SNHLY and CDR2 FYNNEI. The V end was cut by 6 bases, the J end by 3 bases, with 12 bases between. The CDR3 DNA reads as TGTGCCAGCAGAGAGACGGGACACTACGAGCAGTACTTC. Amino acid sequence: CASRETGHYEQYF.

The chain carries TRBV27 and TRBJ2-3, with 7 bases that match TRBD2. From germline, CDR1 is MNHEY and CDR2 SMNVEV (reference sequence). V shed 8 bases, J shed 1 base, and the junction held 9 bases outside the gene matches. CDR3 length: 15 amino acids. Here the CDR3 reads CASRPGLSRTDTQYF. The CDR3 bases are TGTGCCAGCCGGCCGGGACTATCCCGCACAGATACGCAGTATTTT.

The chain links TRBV10-3 to TRBJ1-5, with D possibly TRBD1 on 6 matching bases. This CDR3 region has 12 residues. Germline V gene data show CDR1 as ENHRY and CDR2 as SYGVKD. V gave up 6 bases and J gave up 11 bases, with 14 bases separating them. The CDR3 coding sequence is TGTGCCATCAGGAGCGTTACAGGGACCCAGCATTTT. The encoded protein is CAIRSVTGTQHF.

V gene TRBV6-6 combines with J gene TRBJ2-7; D possibly corresponds to TRBD2 (6 bases). V lost 2 bases, J lost 0 bases, and 11 bases lay in between. The CDR3 length is 15 residues. Germline V gene data show CDR1 as MNHNY and CDR2 as SVGAGI (reference sequence). CDR3 amino acids: CASSYIVGGSYEQYF. CDR3 bases: TGTGCCAGCAGTTACATAGTGGGGGGCTCCTACGAGCAGTACTTC.

The chain employs TRBV6-5 and TRBJ1-6; 8 bases fit TRBD1. Germline values: CDR1 MNHEY, CDR2 SVGAGI. The CDR3 is 14 amino acids. V was pared by 5 bases and J by 9 bases, with 6 bases of the junction left unmatched. CDR3 DNA sequence: TGTGCCAGCAGTGAGCGGACAGGGCCTTCACCCCTCCACTTT. Its protein product is CASSERTGPSPLHF.

The J gene is TRBJ2-3, the V gene TRBV2; 8 bases map to TRBD2. After removal of 7 bases from V and 6 bases from J, the junction contained 6 bases not matched to a gene. Germline values: CDR1 SNHLY, CDR2 FYNNEI. This CDR3 is built from 13 residues. The CDR3, as DNA: TGTGCCAGCAACACGGGGGGGGTGGATACGCAGTATTTT. It translates to CASNTGGVDTQYF.

The J gene is TRBJ2-7, the V gene TRBV5-1; D unresolved. CDR3 length: 12 amino acids. V lost 2 bases, J lost 0 bases, and 3 bases lay in between. The germline gives CDR1 SGHRS, CDR2 YFSETQ. The CDR3 loop reads CASSFNSYEQYF. In nucleotides, the CDR3 is TGCGCCAGCAGCTTCAACTCCTACGAGCAGTACTTC.

The chain carries TRBV5-1 and TRBJ2-3; no definite D call. The CDR3 totals 14 residues. With 4 bases removed from V and 3 bases from J, the gap between germline ends came to 12 bases. CDR1 SGHRS and CDR2 YFSETQ come from the germline V gene. The CDR3 DNA is TGCGCCAGCAGCGATCGCCTCGAGACAGATACGCAGTATTTT. Its translation: CASSDRLETDTQYF.

This sequence joins TRBV19 and TRBJ2-3, with 14 bases lining up with TRBD2. CDR1 is LNHDA, CDR2 SQIVND, per germline (reference sequence). The CDR3 consists of 17 residues. J was trimmed by 1 base and V by 3 bases; bases with no gene match: 3. DNA for the CDR3: TGTGCCAGTAGTATCTCGGGACTAGCGGGGGGCACAGATACGCAGTATTTT. Translation gives CASSISGLAGGTDTQYF. Filled out from reference TRBV19 and TRBJ2-3, the complete variable domain reads DGGITQSPKYLFRKEGQNVTLSCEQNLNHDAMYWYRQDPGQGLRLIYYSQIVNDFQKGDIAEGYSVSREKKESFPLTVTSAQKNPTAFYLCASSISGLAGGTDTQYFGPGTRLTVL.

This clone appeared a single time. The chain combines TRBV6-5 with TRBJ2-7; TRBD2 is a possible D gene (6 bases). The CDR3 is 14 amino acids. V lost 6 bases and J 1 base, leaving 13 bases between the germline ends. CDR1 and CDR2 from the germline V gene are MNHEY and SVGAGI. The CDR3 protein is CASSPVTSSYEQYF. Here the CDR3 DNA reads TGTGCCAGCAGCCCGGTGACTAGTTCCTACGAGCAGTACTTC.

The V gene is TRBV19, the J gene TRBJ2-3; 9 bases are a match to TRBD1. The V gene end was trimmed by 6 bases and the J gene end by 3 bases; junction bases not matched to a gene: 7. The CDR3 consists of 15 residues. From germline, CDR1 is LNHDA and CDR2 SQIVND (reference sequence). This chain's CDR3 is CASSRGTGLTDTQYF. The DNA for the CDR3 is TGTGCCAGTAGCCGCGGGACAGGGTTAACAGATACGCAGTATTTT.

This chain joins TRBV11-1 and TRBJ2-2; D gene ambiguous. CDR1 is SGHAT, CDR2 FQDESV, per germline (reference sequence). CDR3 length: 14 residues. The V end was cut by 5 bases, the J end by 4 bases, with 11 bases between. The CDR3 DNA reads as TGTGCCAGCAGCCTAGTAGTGCGCACCGGGGAGCTGTTTTTT. The encoded protein is CASSLVVRTGELFF. The whole variable domain, filled in from reference TRBV11-1 and TRBJ2-2, reads EAEVAQSPRYKITEKSQAVAFWCDPISGHATLYWYRQILGQGPELLVQFQDESVVDDSQLPKDRFSAERLKGVDSTLKIQPAELGDSAMYLCASSLVVRTGELFFGEGSRLTVL.

As to this clone: Additional DNA sequences in this sample encode the identical CDR3. V gene TRBV6-6 combines with J gene TRBJ2-7; 7 bases map to TRBD1. With 6 bases clipped from V and 4 bases from J, the junction kept 6 bases outside the gene matches. The CDR3 contains 13 residues. Germline values: CDR1 MNHNY, CDR2 SVGAGI (reference sequence). CDR3 residues: CASSRDRAYEQYF. The DNA for the CDR3 is TGTGCCAGCAGCCGCGACAGGGCTTACGAGCAGTACTTC.

The chain is built from TRBV29-1 and TRBJ1-1; 7 bases fit TRBD1. The V gene end was trimmed by 1 base and the J gene end by 6 bases; junction bases not matched to a gene: 11. Per germline, CDR1 SQVTM and CDR2 ANQGSEA. The CDR3 is 15 residues long. The CDR3 DNA sequence: TGCAGCGTTGAAGGATCAGGGGGTTTTGAAGCTGAAGCTTTCTTT. Its translation: CSVEGSGGFEAEAFF.

J is TRBJ1-2 and V is TRBV2; unclear D gene. V was shortened by 0 bases and J by 1 base, with 6 bases between the two germline ends. Germline CDR1 is SNHLY and CDR2 is FYNNEI. The CDR3 is 14 amino acids. The CDR3 reads CASSEAPRNYGYTF. CDR3 in DNA: TGTGCCAGCAGTGAAGCGCCGCGTAACTATGGCTACACCTTC.